This entry lists 21 T cell receptor beta chains sequenced from one sample in a study of beta chain features in type 1 diabetes. Overall study results and limits: When Type 1 diabetes patients were examined, their TCRB CDR3s proved moderately but significantly shorter in all four CD4+ subsets.

What was sequenced were expressed TCRB transcripts, since all of the isolated RNA had been reverse transcribed. Clones were sequenced by immunoSEQ multiplex PCR, and TCRdb holds only the in-frame ones, with some missing. The sample lists about 300,000 clones; about 13% were seen once. These receptors lack a known antigen. Sample: naive CD4+ T cells from blood. The receptors stem from a woman in her late teens or twenties with type 1 diabetes.

This clone has more than one count but fewer than ten. This chain connects TRBV9 to TRBJ2-5; the D is unclear. From germline, CDR1 is SGDLS and CDR2 YYNGEE. The germline V and J ends were trimmed by 0 bases and 5 bases, with 11 bases remaining between them. The CDR3 has 14 amino acids. CDR3 coding DNA: TGTGCCAGCAGCGTAGGGTCGATCGGGGAGACCCAGTACTTC. Amino acids: CASSVGSIGETQYF.

This clone was detected a few times. The CDR3 sequence is CASSAGGTNQPQHF. The CDR3 region has the DNA TGTGCCAGTAGTGCAGGGGGGACGAATCAGCCCCAGCATTTT. The rearrangement links TRBV19 to TRBJ1-5; 7 bases match TRBD1. The germline V gene has CDR1 LNHDA and CDR2 SQIVND (reference sequence). V gave up 5 bases and J gave up 4 bases; unmatched junction bases: 5. This CDR3 has 14 residues.

J is TRBJ2-1 and V is TRBV6-1; D is undetermined. CDR3 length: 12 amino acids. The germline gives CDR1 MNHNS, CDR2 SASEGT. Trimming removed 6 bases from V and 1 base from J, with 4 bases in between. CDR3 in amino acids: CASRASYNEQFF. As DNA, the CDR3 is TGTGCCAGCAGAGCTTCCTACAATGAGCAGTTCTTC.

This clone was recorded a few times. The rearrangement links TRBV19 to TRBJ2-3; D call uncertain. V lost 11 bases, J lost 6 bases, and 15 bases lay in between. CDR1 and CDR2 from the germline V gene are LNHDA and SQIVND (reference sequence). The CDR3 has 12 residues. The CDR3 loop reads CARTETRDTQYF. The CDR3 coding sequence is TGTGCCCGAACAGAGACACGGGATACGCAGTATTTT. Based on the CDR3 plus reference TRBV19 and TRBJ2-3, the full variable domain is DGGITQSPKYLFRKEGQNVTLSCEQNLNHDAMYWYRQDPGQGLRLIYYSQIVNDFQKGDIAEGYSVSREKKESFPLTVTSAQKNPTAFYLCARTETRDTQYFGPGTRLTVL.

This chain uses TRBV5-6 with TRBJ2-5; 8 bases align to TRBD1. The CDR3 is made up of 14 amino acids. V gave up 4 bases and J gave up 4 bases; unmatched junction bases: 6. The V gene's germline CDR1 is SGHDT and CDR2 YYEEEE. CDR3 nucleotide sequence: TGTGCCAGCAGCCGACAGGGGTTTGGAGAGACCCAGTACTTC. This sequence encodes CASSRQGFGETQYF.

The gene calls are TRBV9 and TRBJ2-2, with TRBD2 identical over 16 bases. From germline, CDR1 is SGDLS and CDR2 YYNGEE. Trimming removed 1 base from V and 3 bases from J; junction bases left unmatched: 3. The CDR3 loop spans 18 amino acids. The CDR3 DNA follows: TGTGCCAGCAGCGTACGGGGGACTAGCGGGAGGGACACCGGGGAGCTGTTTTTT. This gives the protein CASSVRGTSGRDTGELFF.

The J gene is TRBJ2-7, the V gene TRBV6-1, with D possibly matching TRBD1 (6 bases). From germline, CDR1 is MNHNS and CDR2 SASEGT. The V end lost 6 bases, the J end lost 4 bases, and 13 bases lay between the germline ends. This CDR3 comprises 13 residues. Here the CDR3 reads CASSRTENYEQYV. Here the CDR3 DNA reads TGTGCCAGCAGCAGGACAGAAAATTACGAGCAGTACGTC.

V gene TRBV11-2 combines with J gene TRBJ2-7, with TRBD1 as a possible D gene (6 bases). Trimming cost V 1 base and J 1 base, with 11 bases left between them. The CDR3 contains 15 residues. Germline V gives CDR1 SGHAT, CDR2 FQNNGV. CDR3: CASSLVWDTSYEQYF. The DNA for the CDR3 is TGTGCCAGCAGCTTAGTATGGGACACGTCCTACGAGCAGTACTTC.

This clone occurred a few times. J is TRBJ1-2 and V is TRBV21-1; the table's D gene call, TRBD1, was not cross checked with the DNA. TRBV21-1 is labeled a pseudogene. The CDR3 contains 14 residues. The CDR3 DNA sequence: TGTGCCAGCAGCAAACCAGGTGGCCGGTATGGCTACACCTTC. Translating gives CASSKPGGRYGYTF.

The chain combines TRBV25-1 with TRBJ2-3, with D hard to call. Germline assignment: CDR1 MGHDK and CDR2 SYGVNS. CDR3 length equals 12 residues. The V and J ends lost 1 base and 6 bases respectively, with 5 bases between them. The CDR3 reads CASSEFVDTQYF. For the CDR3, the DNA is TGTGCCAGCAGTGAATTCGTGGATACGCAGTATTTT. Using reference TRBV25-1 and TRBJ2-3 for the parts outside the CDR3, the full variable domain is EADIYQTPRYLVIGTGKKITLECSQTMGHDKMYWYQQDPGMELHLIHYSYGVNSTEKGDLSSESTVSRIRTEHFPLTLESARPSHTSQYLCASSEFVDTQYFGPGTRLTVL.

The V call is TRBV14, the J call TRBJ1-2; TRBD1 aligns across 10 bases. Germline V gives CDR1 SGHDN, CDR2 FVKESK. The CDR3 spans 15 residues. Losses at the gene ends were 1 base for V and 4 bases for J; bases not matched to a gene: 3. CDR3 DNA sequence: TGTGCCAGCAGCCAAGGACAGGGGGCAAGCTATGGCTACACCTTC. Encoded protein: CASSQGQGASYGYTF.

This clone was counted only a few times. The rearrangement links TRBV6-6 to TRBJ2-7; tentative D call: TRBD1 (5 bases). The CDR3 consists of 12 residues. Germline values: CDR1 MNHNY, CDR2 SVGAGI (reference sequence). V shed 0 bases and J shed 5 bases, with 5 bases lying between them. DNA for the CDR3: TGTGCCAGCAGTTACTCACAGGACGAGCAGTACTTC. Protein product: CASSYSQDEQYF.

The chain uses TRBV28 and TRBJ1-5; TRBD1 matches at 7 bases. J was trimmed by 6 bases and V by 6 bases; bases with no gene match: 8. The CDR3 length is 14 residues. Per the germline V gene, CDR1 is MDHEN and CDR2 is SYDVKM. The CDR3 sequence: CASRSQGSGQPQHF. The DNA for the CDR3 is TGTGCCAGCAGGTCACAGGGGAGCGGTCAGCCCCAGCATTTT. Looking up the rest from reference TRBV28 and TRBJ1-5 gives the full variable domain: DVKVTQSSRYLVKRTGEKVFLECVQDMDHENMFWYRQDPGLGLRLIYFSYDVKMKEKGDIPEGYSVSREKKERFSLILESASTNQTSMYLCASRSQGSGQPQHFGDGTRLSIL.

V gene TRBV7-9 combines with J gene TRBJ2-5; possible D gene TRBD2, 6 bases. Germline V gene sequence: CDR1 SEHNR, CDR2 FQNEAQ (reference sequence). This CDR3 is 14 amino acids long. V lost 5 bases to trimming and J lost 2 bases, with 12 bases between them. The CDR3 DNA reads TGTGCCAGCAGCGACTGGGGAGGTCAAGAGACCCAGTACTTC. Translation: CASSDWGGQETQYF.

The gene calls are TRBV2 and TRBJ2-2; D gene unclear. With 7 bases removed from V and 6 bases from J, the gap between germline ends came to 12 bases. The germline CDR1 and CDR2 sequences are SNHLY and FYNNEI. This CDR3 region has 13 residues. The CDR3 DNA follows: TGTGCCAGCACCCCCTCAGTCTCCGGGGAGCTGTTTTTT. This sequence encodes CASTPSVSGELFF.

This clone was seen a handful of times. The rearrangement joins TRBV7-2 to TRBJ2-7; D is perhaps TRBD1 (6 bases). CDR1 is SGHTA and CDR2 is FQGNSA in the germline V gene. Deletions cut 1 base from V and 6 bases from J, with 10 bases between. The CDR3 has 13 residues. The CDR3, as DNA: TGTGCCAGCAGCTTAGTGGGACAAGGCGAGCAGTACGTC. Protein product: CASSLVGQGEQYV.

J is TRBJ2-7 and V is TRBV9; D perhaps matches TRBD1 (5 bases). This CDR3 contains 15 residues. Germline V CDR1 and CDR2: SGDLS, YYNGEE. V lost 0 bases, J lost 2 bases, and 12 bases lay in between. The CDR3 reads CASSVEGHRTYEQYF. CDR3 bases: TGTGCCAGCAGCGTAGAAGGTCACAGGACCTACGAGCAGTACTTC.

The CDR3 coding sequence is TGTGCCAGCAGCTTAAGTTCAGGGGGCTACAATGAGCAGTTCTTC. It is translated as CASSLSSGGYNEQFF. The rearrangement links TRBV7-2 to TRBJ2-1, with TRBD1 matching over 7 bases. The CDR3 has 15 residues. V was pared by 2 bases and J by 3 bases, with 4 bases of the junction left unmatched. CDR1 is SGHTA and CDR2 is FQGNSA in the germline V gene.

The chain has TRBV7-2 and TRBJ2-2, with 9 bases lining up with TRBD2. Germline trimming cut 6 bases from V and 1 base from J; bases unmatched to any gene: 3. The CDR3 contains 15 residues. Looked up from germline, CDR1 is SGHTA and CDR2 is FQGNSA. The CDR3 DNA reads as TGTGCCAGCAGGAGACTAGCGGTGAACACCGGGGAGCTGTTTTTT. Protein: CASRRLAVNTGELFF.

V and J are TRBV27 and TRBJ1-5; tentatively, D is TRBD1 (6 bases). CDR1 and CDR2 from the germline V gene are MNHEY and SMNVEV (reference sequence). The CDR3 consists of 13 residues. V lost 3 bases, J lost 7 bases, and 10 bases lay in between. The CDR3 here is CASSLTGGQPQHF. As DNA, the CDR3 is TGTGCCAGCAGTTTGACAGGTGGACAGCCCCAGCATTTT.

The rearrangement links TRBV28 to TRBJ2-7, with 11 bases identical to TRBD1. The CDR3 runs 16 residues. Trimming cost V 0 bases and J 2 bases; bases outside gene matches: 3. In germline, CDR1 is MDHEN, CDR2 SYDVKM. The CDR3 nucleotides are TGTGCCAGCAGTTTATGGGGGACAGGGGGACCCTACGAGCAGTACTTC. It is translated as CASSLWGTGGPYEQYF.